The rows below give T cell receptor beta chains drawn from one sample of a study of T cell clones after liver transplantation. The data were produced by immunoSEQ multiplex PCR, yet TCRdb's version contains in-frame clones alone and is incomplete. The table lists tens of thousands of clones, 84% of them singletons. The sequences come from CD4+ T cells from blood, collected less than 50 months after liver transplant. All receptors come from a human patient who received a liver transplant. The T cells may partly be graft donor cells. The CDR3 runs from the conserved cysteine through the conserved F or W. Fields, in order: clone size, D gene, J gene, V gene, CDR3 protein, CDR3 DNA. D genes are given only for firm matches. Rows may omit the clone size; those that give it use once, few, many or a size class.

abundance: .
d_gene: .
j_gene: TRBJ2-3
v_gene: TRBV6-5
CDR3aa: CASSDRTAGQPQYF
CDR3nt: TGTGCCAGCAGTGACCGGACAGCCGGTCAGCCCCAGTATTTT

abundance: .
d_gene: .
j_gene: TRBJ1-2
v_gene: TRBV29-1
CDR3aa: CSATGGNYGYTF
CDR3nt: TGCAGCGCCACCGGCGGAAACTATGGCTACACCTTC

abundance: .
d_gene: .
j_gene: TRBJ1-1
v_gene: TRBV5-1
CDR3aa: CASSLEAARGAFF
CDR3nt: TGCGCCAGCAGCTTGGAGGCCGCCCGGGGAGCTTTCTTT

abundance: medium-sized
d_gene: TRBD1
j_gene: TRBJ1-6
v_gene: TRBV7-2
CDR3aa: CASSLQGAQSSPLHF
CDR3nt: TGTGCCAGCAGCTTACAGGGGGCGCAGAGTTCACCCCTCCACTTT

abundance: .
d_gene: TRBD2
j_gene: TRBJ2-1
v_gene: TRBV7-2
CDR3aa: CASSSVAGVGGEQFF
CDR3nt: TGTGCCAGCAGCTCCGTAGCGGGAGTGGGCGGTGAGCAGTTCTTC

abundance: .
d_gene: TRBD2
j_gene: TRBJ2-3
v_gene: TRBV5-5
CDR3aa: CASSRSGRAWGTDTQYF
CDR3nt: TGTGCCAGCAGCCGTAGCGGGAGGGCCTGGGGCACAGATACGCAGTATTTT

abundance: .
d_gene: .
j_gene: TRBJ1-1
v_gene: TRBV7-9
CDR3aa: CASSLDPQFFF
CDR3nt: TGTGCCAGCAGCTTAGATCCCCAGTTCTTCTTT

abundance: .
d_gene: TRBD1
j_gene: TRBJ2-7
v_gene: TRBV6-6
CDR3aa: CASAEPRDRGSYEQYF
CDR3nt: TGTGCCAGCGCCGAGCCCAGGGACAGGGGCTCCTACGAGCAGTACTTC

abundance: .
d_gene: TRBD1
j_gene: TRBJ1-2
v_gene: TRBV29-1
CDR3aa: CSASGGDYGYTF
CDR3nt: TGCAGCGCGTCAGGGGGCGACTATGGCTACACCTTC

abundance: few
d_gene: .
j_gene: TRBJ2-7
v_gene: TRBV28
CDR3aa: CASSRGGINYEQYF
CDR3nt: TGTGCCAGCAGTCGGGGCGGGATCAACTACGAGCAGTACTTC

abundance: .
d_gene: .
j_gene: TRBJ1-3
v_gene: TRBV6-6
CDR3aa: CASSPPTGRGNTIYF
CDR3nt: TGTGCCAGCAGTCCTCCCACAGGGAGGGGAAACACCATATATTTT

abundance: few
d_gene: .
j_gene: TRBJ1-5
v_gene: TRBV9
CDR3aa: CASSDGTLRPQHF
CDR3nt: TGTGCCAGCAGCGACGGGACCCTCCGGCCCCAGCATTTT

abundance: .
d_gene: .
j_gene: TRBJ1-4
v_gene: TRBV5-1
CDR3aa: CASSLGSGGVNEKLFF
CDR3nt: TGCGCCAGCAGCTTGGGCTCCGGGGGCGTTAATGAAAAACTGTTTTTT

abundance: .
d_gene: TRBD2
j_gene: TRBJ2-1
v_gene: TRBV7-2
CDR3aa: CASSRTGTSGVEQFF
CDR3nt: TGTGCCAGCAGCCGAACCGGGACTAGCGGAGTTGAGCAGTTCTTC

abundance: .
d_gene: .
j_gene: TRBJ1-4
v_gene: TRBV28
CDR3aa: CASSLPGASNEKLFF
CDR3nt: TGTGCCAGCAGTTTGCCAGGGGCCTCTAATGAAAAACTGTTTTTT

abundance: .
d_gene: .
j_gene: TRBJ2-2
v_gene: TRBV6-1
CDR3aa: CASSRAWLNTGELFF
CDR3nt: TGTGCCAGCAGTCGGGCCTGGCTTAACACCGGGGAGCTGTTTTTT

abundance: once
d_gene: .
j_gene: TRBJ1-5
v_gene: TRBV27
CDR3aa: CASSFNGESGRSNQPQHF
CDR3nt: TGTGCCAGCAGTTTTAACGGGGAATCGGGCCGCAGCAATCAGCCCCAGCATTTT

abundance: .
d_gene: .
j_gene: TRBJ1-2
v_gene: TRBV20-1
CDR3aa: CSAATQMGYTF
CDR3nt: TGCAGTGCCGCGACCCAAATGGGCTACACCTTC

abundance: .
d_gene: .
j_gene: TRBJ2-2
v_gene: TRBV9
CDR3aa: CASSTTGSLGELFF
CDR3nt: TGTGCCAGCAGCACGACCGGGAGCCTCGGGGAGCTGTTTTTT

abundance: .
d_gene: .
j_gene: TRBJ1-2
v_gene: TRBV11-2
CDR3aa: CASSPGPNTRYGYTF
CDR3nt: TGTGCCAGCAGCCCTGGACCGAACACGCGGTATGGCTACACCTTC

abundance: once
d_gene: TRBD1
j_gene: TRBJ1-4
v_gene: TRBV18
CDR3aa: CASSPPGQVSEKLFF
CDR3nt: TGTGCCAGCTCACCACCCGGACAGGTTTCAGAAAAACTGTTTTTT

abundance: .
d_gene: .
j_gene: TRBJ2-3
v_gene: TRBV11-3
CDR3aa: CASSWTTGSDTQYF
CDR3nt: TGTGCCAGCAGCTGGACCACGGGGTCAGATACGCAGTATTTT

abundance: .
d_gene: .
j_gene: TRBJ1-2
v_gene: TRBV6-5
CDR3aa: CASSGRAPNYGYTF
CDR3nt: TGTGCCAGCAGTGGTCGGGCCCCTAACTATGGCTACACCTTC

abundance: once
d_gene: .
j_gene: TRBJ2-3
v_gene: TRBV7-3
CDR3aa: CATRGPGTDTQYF
CDR3nt: TGTGCTACCCGGGGGCCCGGCACAGATACGCAGTATTTT

abundance: .
d_gene: .
j_gene: TRBJ2-3
v_gene: TRBV30
CDR3aa: CAWSVWGTDTQYF
CDR3nt: TGTGCCTGGAGTGTATGGGGGACAGATACGCAGTATTTT

abundance: .
d_gene: TRBD2
j_gene: TRBJ2-3
v_gene: TRBV7-2
CDR3aa: CASSLAGGRTDTQYF
CDR3nt: TGTGCCAGCAGCCTAGCGGGGGGGAGGACAGATACGCAGTATTTT

abundance: once
d_gene: .
j_gene: TRBJ2-7
v_gene: TRBV25-1
CDR3aa: CASSFRCRGRPYEQYF
CDR3nt: TGTGCCAGCAGTTTCCGGTGCCGTGGTCGCCCCTACGAGCAGTACTTC

abundance: .
d_gene: TRBD2
j_gene: TRBJ2-2
v_gene: TRBV6-4
CDR3aa: CASKEAGGTGELFF
CDR3nt: TGTGCCAGCAAGGAAGCGGGAGGTACCGGGGAGCTGTTTTTT

abundance: .
d_gene: .
j_gene: TRBJ2-1
v_gene: TRBV18
CDR3aa: CASSPNLIRTKSSYNEQFF
CDR3nt: TGTGCCAGCTCACCAAATCTAATTAGGACTAAGAGCTCCTACAATGAGCAGTTCTTC

abundance: .
d_gene: .
j_gene: TRBJ2-5
v_gene: TRBV2
CDR3aa: CASSQETQYF
CDR3nt: TGTGCCAGCAGCCAAGAGACCCAGTACTTC

abundance: .
d_gene: TRBD1
j_gene: TRBJ2-2
v_gene: TRBV11-3
CDR3aa: CASSTTGGRYLFF
CDR3nt: TGTGCCAGCAGCACTACAGGGGGCAGATATCTGTTTTTT

abundance: once
d_gene: .
j_gene: TRBJ2-5
v_gene: TRBV5-1
CDR3aa: CASSLATLGGTQYF
CDR3nt: TGCGCCAGCAGCTTGGCGACGTTGGGTGGGACCCAGTACTTC

abundance: once
d_gene: .
j_gene: TRBJ1-4
v_gene: TRBV6-1
CDR3aa: CASSEVGRPATNEKLFF
CDR3nt: TGTGCCAGCAGTGAAGTCGGCAGGCCTGCAACTAATGAAAAACTGTTTTTT

abundance: .
d_gene: TRBD2
j_gene: TRBJ2-5
v_gene: TRBV9
CDR3aa: CASSATSGGARETQYF
CDR3nt: TGTGCCAGCAGCGCTACTAGCGGGGGGGCCCGTGAGACCCAGTACTTC

abundance: few
d_gene: .
j_gene: TRBJ2-6
v_gene: TRBV18
CDR3aa: CASSPPVRATGANVLTF
CDR3nt: TGTGCCAGCTCCCCACCGGTGAGGGCAACTGGGGCCAACGTCCTGACTTTC

abundance: .
d_gene: .
j_gene: TRBJ2-2
v_gene: TRBV4-2
CDR3aa: CASRSGTNTGELFF
CDR3nt: TGTGCCAGCAGGTCGGGAACGAACACCGGGGAGCTGTTTTTT

abundance: .
d_gene: .
j_gene: TRBJ2-7
v_gene: TRBV5-1
CDR3aa: CASSLPGVGYEQYF
CDR3nt: TGCGCCAGCAGCCTGCCGGGGGTTGGGTACGAGCAGTACTTC

abundance: .
d_gene: TRBD2
j_gene: TRBJ2-3
v_gene: TRBV4-2
CDR3aa: CASSQEGPGLAGVDTQYF
CDR3nt: TGTGCCAGCAGCCAAGAAGGCCCGGGACTAGCGGGAGTAGATACGCAGTATTTT

abundance: .
d_gene: .
j_gene: TRBJ2-5
v_gene: TRBV5-5
CDR3aa: CASSPVGETQYF
CDR3nt: TGTGCCAGCAGCCCAGTAGGGGAGACCCAGTACTTC

abundance: few
d_gene: .
j_gene: TRBJ1-2
v_gene: TRBV19
CDR3aa: CASSPVADYGYTF
CDR3nt: TGTGCCAGTAGTCCGGTCGCTGACTATGGCTACACCTTC

abundance: .
d_gene: TRBD1
j_gene: TRBJ1-4
v_gene: TRBV5-6
CDR3aa: CASSLNPGTGGGKLFF
CDR3nt: TGTGCCAGCAGCCTCAACCCCGGGACAGGGGGCGGAAAACTGTTTTTT

abundance: .
d_gene: TRBD1
j_gene: TRBJ1-1
v_gene: TRBV27
CDR3aa: CASSLLMRDRGVPGKLFF
CDR3nt: TGTGCCAGCAGTTTATTAATGAGGGACAGGGGGGTACCCGGGAAGCTTTTCTTT

abundance: .
d_gene: .
j_gene: TRBJ2-3
v_gene: TRBV4-1
CDR3aa: CASSHPRLDTQYF
CDR3nt: TGCGCCAGCAGCCACCCTAGACTAGATACGCAGTATTTT

abundance: .
d_gene: TRBD1
j_gene: TRBJ1-4
v_gene: TRBV15
CDR3aa: CATSRDRGGVGEKLFF
CDR3nt: TGTGCCACCAGCAGGGACAGGGGGGGTGTTGGTGAAAAACTGTTTTTT

abundance: .
d_gene: .
j_gene: TRBJ2-5
v_gene: TRBV7-6
CDR3aa: CASSLRQGLQTQYF
CDR3nt: TGTGCCAGCAGCTTACGTCAGGGGCTGCAGACCCAGTACTTC

abundance: .
d_gene: .
j_gene: TRBJ2-1
v_gene: TRBV19
CDR3aa: CASSIGDPVGEKRSYNEQFF
CDR3nt: TGTGCCAGTAGTATAGGGGATCCTGTGGGCGAGAAGAGGTCCTACAATGAGCAGTTCTTC

abundance: .
d_gene: TRBD2
j_gene: TRBJ2-2
v_gene: TRBV7-6
CDR3aa: CASSLGRLAANTGELFF
CDR3nt: TGTGCCAGCAGCTTAGGTCGACTAGCGGCGAACACCGGGGAGCTGTTTTTT

abundance: .
d_gene: TRBD1
j_gene: TRBJ1-1
v_gene: TRBV6-5
CDR3aa: CASHRGDTEAFF
CDR3nt: TGTGCCAGCCACAGGGGGGACACTGAAGCTTTCTTT

abundance: .
d_gene: .
j_gene: TRBJ2-2
v_gene: TRBV7-2
CDR3aa: CASSRFQRELFF
CDR3nt: TGTGCCAGCAGCCGTTTCCAGAGGGAGCTGTTTTTT

abundance: .
d_gene: TRBD2
j_gene: TRBJ2-3
v_gene: TRBV6-1
CDR3aa: CASSEVGGGASDTQYF
CDR3nt: TGTGCCAGCAGTGAAGTCGGCGGGGGGGCATCAGATACGCAGTATTTT

abundance: .
d_gene: .
j_gene: TRBJ1-2
v_gene: TRBV11-2
CDR3aa: CASSLAGDVGYTF
CDR3nt: TGTGCCAGCAGCTTAGCAGGGGACGTTGGCTACACCTTC

abundance: .
d_gene: .
j_gene: TRBJ2-5
v_gene: TRBV25-1
CDR3aa: CASSENRNQETQYF
CDR3nt: TGTGCCAGCAGTGAGAACAGAAACCAAGAGACCCAGTACTTC

abundance: .
d_gene: .
j_gene: TRBJ2-6
v_gene: TRBV11-1
CDR3aa: CASSRRDISSIGANVLTF
CDR3nt: TGTGCCAGCAGCCGGCGGGACATTTCGAGTATAGGGGCCAACGTCCTGACTTTC

abundance: once
d_gene: .
j_gene: TRBJ2-1
v_gene: TRBV5-5
CDR3aa: CASSRTSDSYNEQFF
CDR3nt: TGTGCCAGCAGCCGAACTAGTGACTCCTACAATGAGCAGTTCTTC

abundance: once
d_gene: .
j_gene: TRBJ1-6
v_gene: TRBV6-1
CDR3aa: CASSIRTPVTSPLHF
CDR3nt: TGTGCCAGCAGTATTCGGACGCCGGTCACCTCACCCCTCCACTTT

abundance: .
d_gene: .
j_gene: TRBJ1-1
v_gene: TRBV9
CDR3aa: CASSVQGQNTEAFF
CDR3nt: TGTGCCAGCAGCGTTCAGGGGCAGAACACTGAAGCTTTCTTT

abundance: .
d_gene: TRBD1
j_gene: TRBJ2-3
v_gene: TRBV7-2
CDR3aa: CASRQQGAVDTQYF
CDR3nt: TGTGCCAGCAGGCAACAGGGGGCCGTGGATACGCAGTATTTT

abundance: .
d_gene: TRBD1
j_gene: TRBJ2-3
v_gene: TRBV27
CDR3aa: CASSLQGDRGSGDTQYF
CDR3nt: TGTGCCAGCAGTCTACAAGGGGACAGGGGGTCGGGGGATACGCAGTATTTT

abundance: medium-sized
d_gene: TRBD1
j_gene: TRBJ1-5
v_gene: TRBV19
CDR3aa: CASSIRTGGDNQPQHF
CDR3nt: TGTGCCAGTAGTATACGGACAGGGGGCGACAATCAGCCCCAGCATTTT